The T cell receptor (beta chain) under discussion was sequenced for a study of identical twins. CDR3 length equals 14 residues. Germline V gene lookup returns CDR1 MNHNS and CDR2 SASEGT. Notes on the study in general: Cord blood beta clonotypes present at high abundance carried fewer insertions; no such pattern appeared in memory repertoires. For monozygotic twins, models underestimated out-of-frame TCR alpha sharing.

A universal primer site came from template switching; cDNA carried unique molecular identifiers. One entry per CDR3 protein, called by TCRdb with MiXCR from the 5' RACE reads. Counted here are approximately 500,000 distinct CDR3 sequences, approximately 14% occurring once; the ten biggest clones make up 0.35% to 0.45%. A note on this clonotype: Its antigen is unknown.

The same sample was also used in a study of yellow fever vaccine responses in identical twins.

J is TRBJ2-1 and V is TRBV6-1, with 8 bases lining up with TRBD1. Sequences were obtained from CD4+ T cells sorted from blood. The source of this sequence is a woman under 30 in good health. CDR3 DNA sequence: TGTGCTACATCGGTTAGAACAGGGGGCAATGAGCAGTTCTTC. It yields the protein CATSVRTGGNEQFF.